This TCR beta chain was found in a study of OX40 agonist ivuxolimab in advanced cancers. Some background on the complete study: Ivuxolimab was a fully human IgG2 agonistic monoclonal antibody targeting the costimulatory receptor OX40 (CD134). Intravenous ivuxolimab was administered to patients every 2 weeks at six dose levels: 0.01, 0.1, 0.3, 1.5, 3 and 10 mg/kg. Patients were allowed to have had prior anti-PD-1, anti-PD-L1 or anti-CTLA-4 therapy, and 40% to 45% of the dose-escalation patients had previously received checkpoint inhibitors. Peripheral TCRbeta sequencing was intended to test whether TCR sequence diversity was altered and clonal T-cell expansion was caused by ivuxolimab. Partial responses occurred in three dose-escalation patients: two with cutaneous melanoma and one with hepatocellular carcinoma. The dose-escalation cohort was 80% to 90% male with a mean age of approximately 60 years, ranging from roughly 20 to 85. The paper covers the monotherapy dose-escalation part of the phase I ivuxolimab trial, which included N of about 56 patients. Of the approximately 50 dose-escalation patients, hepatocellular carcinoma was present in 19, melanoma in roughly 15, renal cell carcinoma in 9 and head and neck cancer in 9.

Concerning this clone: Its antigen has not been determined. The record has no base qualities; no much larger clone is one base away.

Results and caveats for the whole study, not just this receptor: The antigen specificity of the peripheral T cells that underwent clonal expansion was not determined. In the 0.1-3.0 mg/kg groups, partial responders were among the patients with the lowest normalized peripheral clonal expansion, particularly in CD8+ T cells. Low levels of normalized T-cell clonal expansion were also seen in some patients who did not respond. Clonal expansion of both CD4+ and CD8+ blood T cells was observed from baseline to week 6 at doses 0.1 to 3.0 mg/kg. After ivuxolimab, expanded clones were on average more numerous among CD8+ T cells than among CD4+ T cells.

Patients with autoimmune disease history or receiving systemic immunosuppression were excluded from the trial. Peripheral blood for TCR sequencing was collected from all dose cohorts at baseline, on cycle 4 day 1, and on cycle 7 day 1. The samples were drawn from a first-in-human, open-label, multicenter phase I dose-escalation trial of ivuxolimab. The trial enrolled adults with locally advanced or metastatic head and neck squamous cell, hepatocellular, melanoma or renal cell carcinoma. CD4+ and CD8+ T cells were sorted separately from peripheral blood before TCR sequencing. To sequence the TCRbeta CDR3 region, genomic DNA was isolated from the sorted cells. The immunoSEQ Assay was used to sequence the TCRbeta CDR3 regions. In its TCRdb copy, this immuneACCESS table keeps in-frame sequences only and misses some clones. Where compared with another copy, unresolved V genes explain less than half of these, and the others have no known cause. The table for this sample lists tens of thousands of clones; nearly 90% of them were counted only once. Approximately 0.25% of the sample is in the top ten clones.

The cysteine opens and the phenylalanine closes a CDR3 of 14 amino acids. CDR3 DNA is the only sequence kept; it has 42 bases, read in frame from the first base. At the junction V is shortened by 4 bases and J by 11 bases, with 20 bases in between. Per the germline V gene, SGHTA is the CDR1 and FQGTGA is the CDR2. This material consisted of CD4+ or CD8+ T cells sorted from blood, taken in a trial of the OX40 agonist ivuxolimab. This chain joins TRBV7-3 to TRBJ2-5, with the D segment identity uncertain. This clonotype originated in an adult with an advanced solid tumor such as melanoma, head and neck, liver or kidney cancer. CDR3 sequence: CASSSLETPGKQYF. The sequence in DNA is TGTGCCAGCAGCTCCCTCGAGACCCCCGGCAAGCAGTACTTC. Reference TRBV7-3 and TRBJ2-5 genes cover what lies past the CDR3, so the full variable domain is GAGVSQTPSNKVTEKGKYVELRCDPISGHTALYWYRQSLGQGPEFLIYFQGTGAADDSGLPNDRFFAVRPEGSVSTLKIQRTERGDSAVYLCASSSLETPGKQYFGPGTRLLVL.